Listed below are T cell receptor beta chains from one sample, sequenced in a study of blood T cell repertoires in COVID-19. The method was immunoSEQ multiplex PCR; TCRdb's version includes in-frame clones alone and lacks a portion of them. The sample has hundreds of thousands of clones, about 87% seen once. Sequencing input: peripheral blood. These receptors were taken from a woman aged 25 to 39 with COVID-19, enrolled during active disease. Each CDR3 is given without its conserved first and last residue. Fields, in order: J gene, clone size, V gene, CDR3 protein. Size tells how often a clone was seen (once, few, many) or the class of an expanded clone, and some rows leave it out.

J: TRBJ2-7
size: .
V: TRBV6-6
CDR3: ASSYSSTGSNYEQY

J: TRBJ1-2
size: few
V: TRBV7-2
CDR3: ASSERQGEGYGYT

J: TRBJ2-1
size: .
V: TRBV7-2
CDR3: ASSLAVAGFSPTSSYNEQF

J: TRBJ2-2
size: .
V: TRBV7-6
CDR3: AISGTQNANTGELF

J: TRBJ2-7
size: .
V: TRBV4-1
CDR3: ASSQVGTQYEQY

J: TRBJ1-1
size: .
V: TRBV13
CDR3: ASSDRTGSTEAF

J: TRBJ1-2
size: .
V: TRBV24-1
CDR3: ATSDPRTDGYT

J: TRBJ1-6
size: .
V: TRBV18
CDR3: ASSPEEGNSPLH

J: TRBJ2-3
size: .
V: TRBV18
CDR3: ASSPSFRREAGTQY

J: TRBJ2-3
size: .
V: TRBV7-2
CDR3: ASSLAGLAGVTDTQY

J: TRBJ2-1
size: .
V: TRBV9
CDR3: ASSGGIGEQF

J: TRBJ2-2
size: once
V: TRBV7-2
CDR3: ASSLRLAGGTITGELF

J: TRBJ2-2
size: .
V: TRBV2
CDR3: ASSVRERNTGELF

J: TRBJ1-5
size: .
V: TRBV1
CDR3: TSNACGGPANQPQH

J: TRBJ2-5
size: .
V: TRBV5-6
CDR3: ASSQGLVQETQY

J: TRBJ1-2
size: .
V: TRBV10-3
CDR3: AISGGGELNGYT

J: TRBJ2-5
size: .
V: TRBV14
CDR3: ASSQDGYSGETQY

J: TRBJ1-1
size: .
V: TRBV3-1/TRBV3-2
CDR3: ASSHPGTGANTEAF

J: TRBJ2-7
size: .
V: TRBV7-2
CDR3: ASSLNGLAGVYEQY

J: TRBJ2-7
size: .
V: TRBV10-3
CDR3: AISGASGVAREQY

J: TRBJ2-2
size: few
V: TRBV10-1
CDR3: ASSESTRSTNTGELF

J: TRBJ1-5
size: .
V: TRBV18
CDR3: ASSPTGGSQPQH

J: TRBJ2-3
size: .
V: TRBV29-1
CDR3: SACVTVGTDTQY